The 4 T cell receptor beta chains given below trace back to one sample, sequenced in a study of shared clonotypes between healthy human individuals. Profiling relied on immunoSEQ multiplex PCR, and the TCRdb table lists in-frame clones only, not all of them. The sample lists roughly 500,000 clones, roughly 78% occurring once. The specimen was PBMCs. The source is a woman aged 40 to 55 in good health. Some clones in this sample may be carry-over from other donors' samples.

This chain connects TRBV2 to TRBJ2-3, with D perhaps matching TRBD1 (6 bases). The CDR3 is 17 residues long. The ends were cut back, 3 bases at V and 6 bases at J, with 22 bases in the middle. Germline V gene lookup returns CDR1 SNHLY and CDR2 FYNNEI. The CDR3 here is CASSDRGYAVGADTQYF. The CDR3 nucleotides read TGTGCCAGCAGTGATAGGGGGTACGCAGTTGGGGCGGATACGCAGTATTTT.

This clone showed up many times. This sequence joins TRBV6-4 and TRBJ2-3, with D possibly being TRBD2 (5 bases). This CDR3 is built from 14 residues. CDR1 is MRHNA and CDR2 is SNTAGT in the germline V gene. V gave up 2 bases and J gave up 4 bases, with 10 bases separating them. The CDR3: CASSDGESADTQYF. The CDR3 bases are TGTGCCAGCAGTGACGGGGAGTCCGCAGATACGCAGTATTTT.

The V call is TRBV27, the J call TRBJ2-4, with no clear D. Looked up from germline, CDR1 is MNHEY and CDR2 is SMNVEV (reference sequence). The germline V and J ends were trimmed by 6 bases and 1 base, with 13 bases remaining between them. The CDR3 loop spans 15 amino acids. Here the CDR3 reads CASSPRVSAKNIQYF. DNA for the CDR3: TGTGCCAGCAGCCCGAGAGTTTCGGCCAAAAACATTCAGTACTTC.

The chain employs TRBV7-2 and TRBJ2-1; D is uncertain. Germline lookup yields CDR1 SGHTA and CDR2 FQGNSA. Trimming pared 1 base from V and 2 bases from J, leaving 3 bases between. The CDR3 is made up of 13 amino acids. The CDR3 DNA reads TGTGCCAGCAGCTTAGAGACCTACAATGAGCAGTTCTTC. Its translation is CASSLETYNEQFF. The full variable domain, in which reference TRBV7-2 and TRBJ2-1 provide the parts outside the CDR3, is GAGVSQSPSNKVTEKGKDVELRCDPISGHTALYWYRQSLGQGLEFLIYFQGNSAPDKSGLPSDRFSAERTGGSVSTLTIQRTQQEDSAVYLCASSLETYNEQFFGPGTRLTVL.